Listed here are 3 T cell receptor beta chains from one sample, sequenced in a study of cytotoxic CD8 clonotypes in ibrutinib-treated CLL. Data came from immunoSEQ multiplex PCR; TCRdb stores just in-frame clones and leaves some out. Here the sample spans roughly 150,000 clones, more than 75% being singletons. The sample in question was PBMCs, obtained after 12 months of ibrutinib treatment. These receptor sequences come from a human donor with chronic lymphocytic leukemia.

A single count supports this clone. The chain uses TRBV19 and TRBJ2-2; the D is unclear. This CDR3 is built from 16 residues. The germline gives CDR1 LNHDA, CDR2 SQIVND (reference sequence). V lost 5 bases and J 6 bases, leaving 19 bases between the germline ends. CDR3 nucleotides: TGTGCCAGTAGTGAGCAAAGGGCGAGACAACCCGGGGAGCTGTTTTTT. It encodes CASSEQRARQPGELFF.

The chain employs TRBV6-5 and TRBJ1-1, with D unresolved. CDR3 size: 13 residues. The ends were cut back, 6 bases at V and 1 base at J, with 9 bases in the middle. Per the germline V gene, CDR1 is MNHEY and CDR2 is SVGAGI. The CDR3 is CASSLLQNTEAFF. The CDR3 DNA is TGTGCCAGCAGCCTATTACAGAACACTGAAGCTTTCTTT.

The chain carries TRBV6-4 and TRBJ1-1; 8 bases line up with TRBD1. Trimming took 7 bases from V and 7 from J; bases not matched to a gene: 11. This CDR3 spans 14 amino acids. CDR1 is MRHNA and CDR2 is SNTAGT in the germline V gene. CDR3 protein: CASTQGADFGEAFF. For the CDR3, the DNA is TGTGCCAGCACCCAGGGGGCAGACTTCGGTGAAGCTTTCTTT.